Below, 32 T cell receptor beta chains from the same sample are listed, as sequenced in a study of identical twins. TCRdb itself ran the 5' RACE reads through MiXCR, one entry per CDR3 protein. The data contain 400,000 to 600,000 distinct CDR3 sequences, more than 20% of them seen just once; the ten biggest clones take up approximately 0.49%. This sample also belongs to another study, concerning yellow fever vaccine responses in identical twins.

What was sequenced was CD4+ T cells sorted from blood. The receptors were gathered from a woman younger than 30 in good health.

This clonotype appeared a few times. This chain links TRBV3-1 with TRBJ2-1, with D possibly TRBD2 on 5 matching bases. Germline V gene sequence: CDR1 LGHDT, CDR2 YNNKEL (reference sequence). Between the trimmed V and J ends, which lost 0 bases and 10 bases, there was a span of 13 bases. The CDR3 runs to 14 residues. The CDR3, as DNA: TGTGCCAGCAGCCAAGAAAGCGGATTGAAAGAGCAGTTCTTC. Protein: CASSQESGLKEQFF.

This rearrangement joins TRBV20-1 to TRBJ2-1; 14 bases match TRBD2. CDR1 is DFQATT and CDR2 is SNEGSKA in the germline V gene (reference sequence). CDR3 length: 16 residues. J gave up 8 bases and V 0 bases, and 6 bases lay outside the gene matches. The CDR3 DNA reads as TGCAGTGCTAGAGATTTGACTAGCGGGAGGGCCTATGAGCAGTTCTTC. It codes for CSARDLTSGRAYEQFF.

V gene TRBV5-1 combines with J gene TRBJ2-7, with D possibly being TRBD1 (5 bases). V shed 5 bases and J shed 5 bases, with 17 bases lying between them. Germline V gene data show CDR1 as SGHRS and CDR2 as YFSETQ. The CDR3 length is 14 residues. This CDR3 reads CASRFPTGRHEQYF. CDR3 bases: TGCGCCAGCAGGTTCCCAACAGGTAGACACGAGCAGTACTTC.

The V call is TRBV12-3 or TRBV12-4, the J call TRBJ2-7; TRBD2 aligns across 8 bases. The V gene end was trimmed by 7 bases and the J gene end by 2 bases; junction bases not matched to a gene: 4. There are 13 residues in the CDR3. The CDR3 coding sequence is TGTGCCAGCACAACTAGCGGCACCTACGAGCAGTACTTC. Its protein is CASTTSGTYEQYF.

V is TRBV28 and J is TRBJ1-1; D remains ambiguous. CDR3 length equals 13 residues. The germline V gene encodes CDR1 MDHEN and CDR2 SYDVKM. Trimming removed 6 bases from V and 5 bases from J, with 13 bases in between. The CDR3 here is CASRLGAQTEAFF. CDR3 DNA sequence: TGTGCCAGCAGGCTAGGCGCGCAAACTGAAGCTTTCTTT.

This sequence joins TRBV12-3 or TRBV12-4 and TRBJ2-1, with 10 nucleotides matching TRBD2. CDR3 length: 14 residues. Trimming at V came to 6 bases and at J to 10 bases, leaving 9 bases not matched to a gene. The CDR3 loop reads CASSRRTSGGEQFF. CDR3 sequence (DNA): TGTGCCAGCAGCCGAAGGACTAGCGGAGGGGAGCAGTTCTTC.

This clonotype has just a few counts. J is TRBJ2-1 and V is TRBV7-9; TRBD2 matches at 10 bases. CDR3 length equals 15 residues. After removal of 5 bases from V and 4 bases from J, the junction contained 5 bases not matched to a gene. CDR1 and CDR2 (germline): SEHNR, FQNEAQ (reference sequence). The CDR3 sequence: CASSEGLATYNEQFF. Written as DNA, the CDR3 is TGTGCCAGCAGCGAGGGACTAGCGACATACAATGAGCAGTTCTTC.

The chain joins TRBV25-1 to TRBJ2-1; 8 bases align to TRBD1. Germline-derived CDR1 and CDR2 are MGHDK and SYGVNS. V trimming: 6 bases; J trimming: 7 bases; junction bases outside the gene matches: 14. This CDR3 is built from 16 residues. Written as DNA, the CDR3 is TGTGCCAGCAGCCGCGGACGGACAGGGCATCGGAATGAGCAGTTCTTC. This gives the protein CASSRGRTGHRNEQFF.

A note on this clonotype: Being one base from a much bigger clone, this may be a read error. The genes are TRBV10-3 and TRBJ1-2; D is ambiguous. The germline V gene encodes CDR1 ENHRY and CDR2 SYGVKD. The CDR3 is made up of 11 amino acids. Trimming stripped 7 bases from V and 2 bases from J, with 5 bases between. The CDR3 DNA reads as TGTGCCATCATGGGGAACTATGGCTACACCTTC. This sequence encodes CAIMGNYGYTF.

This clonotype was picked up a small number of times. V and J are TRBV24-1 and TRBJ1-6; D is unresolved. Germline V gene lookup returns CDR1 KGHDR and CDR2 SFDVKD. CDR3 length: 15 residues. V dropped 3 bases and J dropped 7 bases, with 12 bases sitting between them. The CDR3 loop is CATSDHRKPNSPLHF. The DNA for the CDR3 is TGTGCCACCAGTGATCATCGAAAACCGAATTCACCCCTCCACTTT.

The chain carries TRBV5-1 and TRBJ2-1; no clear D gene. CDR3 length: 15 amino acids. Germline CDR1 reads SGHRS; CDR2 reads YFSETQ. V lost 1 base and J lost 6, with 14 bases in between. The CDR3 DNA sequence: TGCGCCAGCAGCTTGTTCACAGCTTCAAGCAATGAGCAGTTCTTC. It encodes CASSLFTASSNEQFF.

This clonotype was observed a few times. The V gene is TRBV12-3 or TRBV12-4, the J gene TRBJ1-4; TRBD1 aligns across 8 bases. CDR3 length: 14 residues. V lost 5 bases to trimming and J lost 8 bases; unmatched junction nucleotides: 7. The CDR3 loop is CASSDRGGVEKLFF. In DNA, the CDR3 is TGTGCCAGCAGTGACAGGGGTGGTGTGGAAAAACTGTTTTTT.

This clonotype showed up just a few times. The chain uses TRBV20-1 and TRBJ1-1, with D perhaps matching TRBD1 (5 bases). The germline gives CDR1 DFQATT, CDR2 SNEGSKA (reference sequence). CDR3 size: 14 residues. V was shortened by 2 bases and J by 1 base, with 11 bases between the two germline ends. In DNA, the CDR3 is TGCAGTGCTAGAACTAGAAGGGGGAACACTGAAGCTTTCTTT. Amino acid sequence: CSARTRRGNTEAFF.

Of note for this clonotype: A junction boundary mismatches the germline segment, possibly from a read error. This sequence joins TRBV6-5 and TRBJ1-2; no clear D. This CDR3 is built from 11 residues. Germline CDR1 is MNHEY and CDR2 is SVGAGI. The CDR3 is CASSYGPVLFF. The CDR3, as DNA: TGTGCCAGCAGTTACGGGCCAGTATTATTTTTC.

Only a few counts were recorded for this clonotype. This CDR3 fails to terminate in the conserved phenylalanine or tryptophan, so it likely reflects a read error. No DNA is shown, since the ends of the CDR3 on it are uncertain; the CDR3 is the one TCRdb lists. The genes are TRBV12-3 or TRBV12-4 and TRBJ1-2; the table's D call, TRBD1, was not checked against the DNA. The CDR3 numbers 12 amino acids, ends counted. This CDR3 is CASSQSGERERI.

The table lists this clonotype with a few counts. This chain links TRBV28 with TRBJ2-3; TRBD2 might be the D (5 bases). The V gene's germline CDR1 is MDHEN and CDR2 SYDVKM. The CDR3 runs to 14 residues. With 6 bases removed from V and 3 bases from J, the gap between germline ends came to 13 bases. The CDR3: CASSRIRGTDTQYF. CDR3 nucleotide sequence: TGTGCCAGCAGCAGAATCCGGGGTACAGATACGCAGTATTTT.

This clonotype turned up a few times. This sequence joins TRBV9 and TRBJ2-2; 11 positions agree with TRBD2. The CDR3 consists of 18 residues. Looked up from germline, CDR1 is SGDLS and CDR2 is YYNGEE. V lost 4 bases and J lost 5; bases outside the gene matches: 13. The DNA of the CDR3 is TGTGCCAGCAGCCCTAGTTTCCTAGCGGGAGGCGGAACCGGGGAGCTGTTTTTT. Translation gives CASSPSFLAGGGTGELFF. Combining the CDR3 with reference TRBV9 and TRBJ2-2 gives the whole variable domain DSGVTQTPKHLITATGQRVTLRCSPRSGDLSVYWYQQSLDQGLQFLIQYYNGEERAKGNILERFSAQQFPDLHSELNLSSLELGDSALYFCASSPSFLAGGGTGELFFGEGSRLTVL.

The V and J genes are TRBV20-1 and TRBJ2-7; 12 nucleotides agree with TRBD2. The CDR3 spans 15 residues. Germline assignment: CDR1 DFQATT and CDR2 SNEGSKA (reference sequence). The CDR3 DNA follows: TGCTACAGTCGCAGTCGGACTAGCGGGGTCCGGGAGCAGTACTTC. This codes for CYSRSRTSGVREQYF.

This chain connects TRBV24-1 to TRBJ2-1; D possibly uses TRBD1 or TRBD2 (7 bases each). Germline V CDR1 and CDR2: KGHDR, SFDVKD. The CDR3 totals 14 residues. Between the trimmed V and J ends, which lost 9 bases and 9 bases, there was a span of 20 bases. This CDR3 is CATRGEGAFTEQFF. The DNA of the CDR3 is TGTGCCACCCGGGGGGAGGGGGCGTTTACTGAGCAGTTCTTC.

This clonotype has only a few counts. The DNA of the CDR3 is TGTGCCAGCAGTATCCTTAGCGGCAATGAGCAGTTCTTC. Its translation is CASSILSGNEQFF. This chain joins TRBV4-2 and TRBJ2-1, with D possibly TRBD2 on 6 matching bases. This CDR3 is 13 amino acids long. V was shortened by 6 bases and J by 6 bases, with 12 bases between the two germline ends. Germline V lookup: CDR1 LGHNA, CDR2 YNFKEQ.

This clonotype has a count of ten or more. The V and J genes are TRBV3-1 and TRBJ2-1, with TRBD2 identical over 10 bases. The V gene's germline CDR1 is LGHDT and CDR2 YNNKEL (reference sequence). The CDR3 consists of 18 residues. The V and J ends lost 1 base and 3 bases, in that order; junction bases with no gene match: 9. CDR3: CASSQVRASGRIYNEQFF. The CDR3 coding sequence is TGTGCCAGCAGCCAAGTCCGAGCTAGCGGGAGAATCTACAATGAGCAGTTCTTC.

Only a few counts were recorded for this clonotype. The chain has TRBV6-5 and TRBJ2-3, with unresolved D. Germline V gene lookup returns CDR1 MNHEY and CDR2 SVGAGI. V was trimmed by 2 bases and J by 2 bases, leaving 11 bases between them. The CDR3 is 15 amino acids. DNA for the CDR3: TGTGCCAGCAGTTACGGAGTAGGTCTCACAGATACGCAGTATTTT. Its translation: CASSYGVGLTDTQYF.

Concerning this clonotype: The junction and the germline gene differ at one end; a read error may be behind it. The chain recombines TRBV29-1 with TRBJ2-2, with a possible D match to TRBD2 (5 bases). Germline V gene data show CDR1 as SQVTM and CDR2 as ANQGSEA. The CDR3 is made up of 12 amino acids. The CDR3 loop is CSVTRNTGELIF. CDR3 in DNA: TGCAGCGTTACCAGGAACACCGGGGAGCTGATTTTT.

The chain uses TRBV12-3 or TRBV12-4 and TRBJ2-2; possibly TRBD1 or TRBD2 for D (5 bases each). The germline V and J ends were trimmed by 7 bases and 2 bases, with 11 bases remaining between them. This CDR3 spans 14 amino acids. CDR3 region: CASTLGENTGELFF. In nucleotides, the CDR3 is TGTGCCAGCACCCTGGGGGAAAACACCGGGGAGCTGTTTTTT.

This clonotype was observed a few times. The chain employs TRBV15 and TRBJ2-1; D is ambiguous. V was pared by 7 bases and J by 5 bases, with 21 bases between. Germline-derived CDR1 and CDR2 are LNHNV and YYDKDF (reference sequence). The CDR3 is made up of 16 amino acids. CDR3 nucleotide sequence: TGTGCCACCACCTCTATGGGTCGGCCGAAAAACAATGAGCAGTTCTTC. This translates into CATTSMGRPKNNEQFF.

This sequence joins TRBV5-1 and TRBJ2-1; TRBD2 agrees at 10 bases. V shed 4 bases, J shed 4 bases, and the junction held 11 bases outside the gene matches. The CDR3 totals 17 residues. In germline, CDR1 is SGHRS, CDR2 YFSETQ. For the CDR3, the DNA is TGCGCCAGCAGCAGCATAGACGGACTAGCGGCTTACAATGAGCAGTTCTTC. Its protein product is CASSSIDGLAAYNEQFF.

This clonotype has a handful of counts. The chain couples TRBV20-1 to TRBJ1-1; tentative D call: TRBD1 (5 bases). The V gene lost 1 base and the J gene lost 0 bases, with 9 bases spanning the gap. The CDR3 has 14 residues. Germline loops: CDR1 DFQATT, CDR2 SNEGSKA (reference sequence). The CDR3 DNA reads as TGCAGTGCTAGAGCGGGGGGGATGAACACTGAAGCTTTCTTT. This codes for CSARAGGMNTEAFF.

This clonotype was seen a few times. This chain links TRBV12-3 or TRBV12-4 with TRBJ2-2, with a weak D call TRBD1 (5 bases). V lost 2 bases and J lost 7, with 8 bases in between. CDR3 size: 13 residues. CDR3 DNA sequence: TGTGCCAGCAGTTTAAGGGGATTCGGGGAGCTGTTTTTT. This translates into CASSLRGFGELFF.

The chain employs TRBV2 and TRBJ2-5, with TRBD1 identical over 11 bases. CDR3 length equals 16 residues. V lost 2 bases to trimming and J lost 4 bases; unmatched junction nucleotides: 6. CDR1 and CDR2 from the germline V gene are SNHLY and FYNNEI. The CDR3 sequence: CASSERTGGMGETQYF. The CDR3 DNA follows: TGTGCCAGCAGTGAAAGGACAGGGGGCATGGGAGAGACCCAGTACTTC.

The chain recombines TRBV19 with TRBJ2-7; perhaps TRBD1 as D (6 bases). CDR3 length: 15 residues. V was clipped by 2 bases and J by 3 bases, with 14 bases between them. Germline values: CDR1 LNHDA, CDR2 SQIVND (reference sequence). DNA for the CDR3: TGTGCCAGTAGTATAATGAACCAGGGGTTCTACGAGCAGTACTTC. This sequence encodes CASSIMNQGFYEQYF. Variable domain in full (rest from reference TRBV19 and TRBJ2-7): DGGITQSPKYLFRKEGQNVTLSCEQNLNHDAMYWYRQDPGQGLRLIYYSQIVNDFQKGDIAEGYSVSREKKESFPLTVTSAQKNPTAFYLCASSIMNQGFYEQYFGPGTRLTVT.

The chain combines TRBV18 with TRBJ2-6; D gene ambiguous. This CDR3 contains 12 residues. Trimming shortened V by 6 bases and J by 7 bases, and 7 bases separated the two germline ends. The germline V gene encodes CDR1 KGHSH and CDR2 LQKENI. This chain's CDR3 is CASSIDANVLTF. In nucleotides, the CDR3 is TGTGCCAGCTCCATTGATGCCAACGTCCTGACTTTC. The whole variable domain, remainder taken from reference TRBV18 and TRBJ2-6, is NAGVMQNPRHLVRRRGQEARLRCSPMKGHSHVYWYRQLPEEGLKFMVYLQKENIIDESGMPKERFSAEFPKEGPSILRIQQVVRGDSAAYFCASSIDANVLTFGAGSRLTVL.

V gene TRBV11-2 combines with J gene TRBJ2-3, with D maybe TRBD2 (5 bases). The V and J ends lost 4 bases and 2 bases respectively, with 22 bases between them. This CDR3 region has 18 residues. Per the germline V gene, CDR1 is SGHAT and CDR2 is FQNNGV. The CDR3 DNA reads TGTGCCAGCAGCTCCCGCCCATTGAGGCGGGCCTTCACAGATACGCAGTATTTT. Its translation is CASSSRPLRRAFTDTQYF.